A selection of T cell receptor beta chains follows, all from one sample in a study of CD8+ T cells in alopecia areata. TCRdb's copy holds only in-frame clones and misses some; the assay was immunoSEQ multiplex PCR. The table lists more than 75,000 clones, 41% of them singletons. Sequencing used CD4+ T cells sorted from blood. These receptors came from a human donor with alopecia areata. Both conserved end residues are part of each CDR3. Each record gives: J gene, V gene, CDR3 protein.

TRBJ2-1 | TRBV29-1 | CSVCYQSNNEQFF
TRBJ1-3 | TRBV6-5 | CASSDQGQGNTIYF
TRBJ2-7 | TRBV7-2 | CASSSTGGREQYF
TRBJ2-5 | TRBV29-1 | CSESGSPGETQYF
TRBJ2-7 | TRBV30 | CAWSVPGRGQRYF
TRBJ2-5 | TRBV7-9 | CASSPTLGERETQYF
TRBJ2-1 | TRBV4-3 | CASSGGAFNEQFF
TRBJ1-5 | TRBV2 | CASRTANQPQHF
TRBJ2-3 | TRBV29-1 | CSVPVAGGLEDTQYF
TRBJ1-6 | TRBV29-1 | CSATTGSYNSPLHF
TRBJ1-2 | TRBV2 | CASSDPTGVFVRGYTF
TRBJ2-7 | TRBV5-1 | CASSLTGDSYEQYF
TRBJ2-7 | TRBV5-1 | CASSLAVLSGTSGGGYEQYF
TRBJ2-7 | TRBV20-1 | CSAPDHYEQYF
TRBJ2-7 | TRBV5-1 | CASSLSGSHEQYF
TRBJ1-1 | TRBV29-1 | CSAGGGGNTEAFF
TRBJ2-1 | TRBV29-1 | CSVILPGQGKGEQFF
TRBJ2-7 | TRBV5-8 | CASSLGVITYEQYF
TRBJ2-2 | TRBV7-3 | CASSSGSSGETGELFF
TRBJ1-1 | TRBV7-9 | CASSVTQGNAEAFF
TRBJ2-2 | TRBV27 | CASRRLAGTGELFF
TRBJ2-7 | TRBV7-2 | CASSWGQGRYEQYF
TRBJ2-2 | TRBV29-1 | CSVREDRISTGELFF
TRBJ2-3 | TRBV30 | CAWSSGGAASTDTQYF
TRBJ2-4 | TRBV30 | CAWMLLQQNIQYF
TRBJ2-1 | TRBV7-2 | CASSVLAGLAGEQFF
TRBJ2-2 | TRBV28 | CASRQTGDAGELFF
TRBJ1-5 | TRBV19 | CASSRGTGRPLYQPQHF
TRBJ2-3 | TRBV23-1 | CASSQSGDTDTDTQYF
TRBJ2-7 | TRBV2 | CASTQGQNYEQYF
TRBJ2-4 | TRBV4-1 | CASSPLGQVKNIQYF
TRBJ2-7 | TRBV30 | CAWSGGRSPYEQYF
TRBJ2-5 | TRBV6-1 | CALRGQDQETQYF
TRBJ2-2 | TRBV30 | CAWSHRRINTGELFF
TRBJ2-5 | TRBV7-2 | CASSLVASGWETQYF
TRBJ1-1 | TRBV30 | CAWITRGRNTEAFF
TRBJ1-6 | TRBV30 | CAWTGGLWSPLHF
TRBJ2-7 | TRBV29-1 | CSATRDRGYEQYF
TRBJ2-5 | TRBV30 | CAWSVIQGARETQYF
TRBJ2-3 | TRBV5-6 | CASSVNREFTDTQYF
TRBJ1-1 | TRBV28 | CASSSLAVKVFEAFF
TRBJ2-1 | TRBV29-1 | CSVEDYGGGNEQFF
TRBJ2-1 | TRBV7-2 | CASSPDGVEDNEQFF
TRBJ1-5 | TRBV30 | CAWSVGDRGHQPQHF
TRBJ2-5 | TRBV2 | CASSDRHPQETQYF
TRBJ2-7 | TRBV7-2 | CASSLHYEQYF
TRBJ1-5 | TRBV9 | CASSGQGANQPQHF
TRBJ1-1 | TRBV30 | CGQRGRGTEAFF
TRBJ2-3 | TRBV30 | CAWSYEQGAGDTQYF
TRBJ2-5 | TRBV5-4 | CASSPQGYGETQYF
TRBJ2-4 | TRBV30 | CAWINRGQSNIQYF
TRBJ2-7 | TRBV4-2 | CASSRARGNYEQYF
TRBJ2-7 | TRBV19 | CASSNQAGGQCYF